This T cell receptor beta chain was obtained from a study of T cells in Graves' hyperthyroidism and ophthalmopathy. The CDR3 extends over 14 amino acids. Germline lookup yields CDR1 SGHRS and CDR2 YFSETQ. For this clonotype: Its antigen is undetermined. A read error may account for a junction end that differs from germline.

RNA transcripts provided the source from which TCR beta CDR3 regions were amplified. First-round RT-PCR of the TCR CDR3 relied on the HTBI primer set. From the multiplex PCR reads, TCRdb called clonotypes with MiXCR, one entry per CDR3 protein. The sample shows roughly 570,000 distinct CDR3 sequences, more than 45% of them seen only once. Overall study results and limits: Separation of ophthalmopathy from stable hyperthyroidism was achieved by a 13 V-J model.

V gene TRBV5-1 combines with J gene TRBJ1-1; D gene unclear. This receptor was obtained from an adult woman with Graves' disease, either hyperthyroidism or ophthalmopathy (not recorded which). Input material: peripheral blood or thyroid tissue (not recorded which). In DNA, the CDR3 is TGTGCCAGCATTCCGAGGGTGATGAACACTGAAGCTTTCTTT. Its translation is CASIPRVMNTEAFF.